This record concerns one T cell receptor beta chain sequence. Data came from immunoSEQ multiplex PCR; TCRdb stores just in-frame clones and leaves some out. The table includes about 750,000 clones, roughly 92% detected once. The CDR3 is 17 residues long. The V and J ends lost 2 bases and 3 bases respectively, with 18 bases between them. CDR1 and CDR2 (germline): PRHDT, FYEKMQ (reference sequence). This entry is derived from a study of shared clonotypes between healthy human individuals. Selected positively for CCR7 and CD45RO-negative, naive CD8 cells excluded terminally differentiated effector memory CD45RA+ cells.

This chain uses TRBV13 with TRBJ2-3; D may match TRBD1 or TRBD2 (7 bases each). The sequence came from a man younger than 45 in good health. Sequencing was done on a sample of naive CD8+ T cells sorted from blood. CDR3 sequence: CASSLWGGQSETDTQYF. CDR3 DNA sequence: TGTGCCAGCAGCTTATGGGGGGGACAGTCGGAAACAGATACGCAGTATTTT.